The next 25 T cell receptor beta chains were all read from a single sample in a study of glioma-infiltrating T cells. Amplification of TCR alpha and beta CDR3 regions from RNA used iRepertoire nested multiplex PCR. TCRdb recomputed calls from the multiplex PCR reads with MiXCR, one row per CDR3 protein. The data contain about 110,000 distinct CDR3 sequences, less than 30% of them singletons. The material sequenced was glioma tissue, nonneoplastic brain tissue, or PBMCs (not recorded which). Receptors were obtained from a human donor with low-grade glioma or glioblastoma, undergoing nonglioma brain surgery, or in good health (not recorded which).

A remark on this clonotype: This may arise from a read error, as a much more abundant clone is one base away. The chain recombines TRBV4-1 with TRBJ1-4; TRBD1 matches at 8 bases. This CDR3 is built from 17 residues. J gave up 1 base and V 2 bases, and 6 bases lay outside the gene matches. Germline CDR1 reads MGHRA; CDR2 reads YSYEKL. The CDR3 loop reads CASSQSDRGVTNEKLFF. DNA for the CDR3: TGCGCCAGCAGCCAAAGTGACAGGGGAGTAACTAATGAAAAACTGTTTTTT.

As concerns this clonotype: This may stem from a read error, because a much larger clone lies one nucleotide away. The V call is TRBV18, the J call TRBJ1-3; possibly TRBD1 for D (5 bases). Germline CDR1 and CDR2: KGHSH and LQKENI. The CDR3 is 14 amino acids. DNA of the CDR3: TGTGCCAGCTCACCACAGGGGAATGGAAGCACCATATATTTT. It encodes CASSPQGNGSTIYF. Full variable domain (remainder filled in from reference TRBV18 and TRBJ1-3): NAGVMQNPRHLVRRRGQEARLRCSPMKGHSHVYWYRQLPEEGLKFMVYLQKENIIDESGMPKERFSAEFPKEGPSILRIQQVVRGDSAAYFCASSPQGNGSTIYFGEGSWLTVV.

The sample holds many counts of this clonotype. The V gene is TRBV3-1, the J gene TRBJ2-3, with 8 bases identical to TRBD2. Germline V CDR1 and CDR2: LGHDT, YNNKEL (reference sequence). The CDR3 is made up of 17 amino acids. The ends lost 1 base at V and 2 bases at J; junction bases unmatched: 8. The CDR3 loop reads CASSQASAGVVTDTQYF. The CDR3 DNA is TGTGCCAGCAGCCAAGCCTCAGCGGGAGTTGTCACAGATACGCAGTATTTT.

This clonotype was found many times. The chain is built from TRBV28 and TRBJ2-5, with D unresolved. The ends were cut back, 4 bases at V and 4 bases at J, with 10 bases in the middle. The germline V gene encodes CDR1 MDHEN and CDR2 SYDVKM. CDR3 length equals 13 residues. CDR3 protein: CASSSSVRETQYF. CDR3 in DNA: TGTGCCAGCAGTTCTAGTGTTCGAGAGACCCAGTACTTC.

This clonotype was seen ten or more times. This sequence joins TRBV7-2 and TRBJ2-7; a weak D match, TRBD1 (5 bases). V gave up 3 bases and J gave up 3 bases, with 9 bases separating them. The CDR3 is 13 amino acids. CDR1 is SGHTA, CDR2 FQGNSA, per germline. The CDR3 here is CASSFSGFYEQYF. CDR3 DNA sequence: TGTGCCAGCAGCTTTTCAGGGTTCTACGAGCAGTACTTC.

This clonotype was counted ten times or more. The CDR3 loop reads CASRKRGAKNIQYF. CDR3 sequence (DNA): TGTGCCAGCAGAAAACGGGGAGCCAAAAACATTCAGTACTTC. The chain carries TRBV28 and TRBJ2-4; TRBD2 might be the D (5 bases). CDR1 is MDHEN, CDR2 SYDVKM, per germline. V was clipped by 6 bases and J by 0 bases, with 9 bases between them. The CDR3 covers 14 residues.

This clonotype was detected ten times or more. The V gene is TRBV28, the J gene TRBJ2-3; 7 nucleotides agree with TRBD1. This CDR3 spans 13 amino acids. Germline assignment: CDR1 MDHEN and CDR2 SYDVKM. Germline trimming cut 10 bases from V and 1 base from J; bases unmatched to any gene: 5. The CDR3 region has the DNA TGTGCCACCAGACAGGGAGGCACAGATACGCAGTATTTT. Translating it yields CATRQGGTDTQYF.

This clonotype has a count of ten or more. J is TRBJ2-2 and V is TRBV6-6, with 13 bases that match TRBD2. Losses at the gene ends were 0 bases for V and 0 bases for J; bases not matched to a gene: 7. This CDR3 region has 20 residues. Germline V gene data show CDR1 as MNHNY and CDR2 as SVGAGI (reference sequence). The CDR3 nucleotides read TGTGCCAGCAGTTACTCGAGACTAGCGGGAGGTGGGGCGAACACCGGGGAGCTGTTTTTT. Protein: CASSYSRLAGGGANTGELFF.

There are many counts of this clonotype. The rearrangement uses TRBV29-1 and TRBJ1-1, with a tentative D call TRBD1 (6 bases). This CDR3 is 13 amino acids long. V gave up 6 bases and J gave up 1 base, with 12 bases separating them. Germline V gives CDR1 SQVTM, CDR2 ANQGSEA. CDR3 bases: TGCAGCGTGGGAACAGGGAGGAACACTGAAGCTTTCTTT. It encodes CSVGTGRNTEAFF.

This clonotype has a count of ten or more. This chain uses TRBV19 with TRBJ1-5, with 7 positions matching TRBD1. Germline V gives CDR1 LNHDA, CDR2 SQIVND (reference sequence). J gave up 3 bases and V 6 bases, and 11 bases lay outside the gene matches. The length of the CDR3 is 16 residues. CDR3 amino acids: CASSWDPDRNNQPQHF. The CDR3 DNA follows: TGTGCCAGTAGCTGGGATCCGGACAGGAACAATCAGCCCCAGCATTTT. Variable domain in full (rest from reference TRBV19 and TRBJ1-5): DGGITQSPKYLFRKEGQNVTLSCEQNLNHDAMYWYRQDPGQGLRLIYYSQIVNDFQKGDIAEGYSVSREKKESFPLTVTSAQKNPTAFYLCASSWDPDRNNQPQHFGDGTRLSIL.

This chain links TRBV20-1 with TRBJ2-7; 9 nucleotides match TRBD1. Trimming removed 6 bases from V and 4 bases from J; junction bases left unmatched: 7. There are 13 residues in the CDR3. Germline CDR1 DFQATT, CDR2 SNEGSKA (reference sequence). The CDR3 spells CSAPGTGTYEQYF. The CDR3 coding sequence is TGCAGTGCCCCCGGGACAGGGACGTACGAGCAGTACTTC.

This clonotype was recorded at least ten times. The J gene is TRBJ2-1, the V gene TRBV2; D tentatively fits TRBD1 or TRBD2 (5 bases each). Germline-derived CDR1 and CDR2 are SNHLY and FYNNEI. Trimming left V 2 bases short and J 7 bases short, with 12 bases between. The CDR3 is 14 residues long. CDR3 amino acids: CASSEQRTRNEQFF. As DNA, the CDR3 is TGTGCCAGCAGTGAACAGCGGACACGGAATGAGCAGTTCTTC.

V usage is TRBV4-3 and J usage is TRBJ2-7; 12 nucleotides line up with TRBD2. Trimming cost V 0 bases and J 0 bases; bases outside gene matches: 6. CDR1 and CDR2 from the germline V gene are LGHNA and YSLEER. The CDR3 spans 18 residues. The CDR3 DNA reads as TGCGCCAGCAGCCAAGATACATCGGGACTAGCGGGCTCCTACGAGCAGTACTTC. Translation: CASSQDTSGLAGSYEQYF.

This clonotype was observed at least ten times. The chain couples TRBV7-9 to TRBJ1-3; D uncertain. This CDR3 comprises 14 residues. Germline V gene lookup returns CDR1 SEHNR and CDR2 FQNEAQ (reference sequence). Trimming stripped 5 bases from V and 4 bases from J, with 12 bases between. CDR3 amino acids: CASSDGTGGNTIYF. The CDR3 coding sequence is TGTGCCAGCAGCGACGGTACTGGAGGAAACACCATATATTTT.

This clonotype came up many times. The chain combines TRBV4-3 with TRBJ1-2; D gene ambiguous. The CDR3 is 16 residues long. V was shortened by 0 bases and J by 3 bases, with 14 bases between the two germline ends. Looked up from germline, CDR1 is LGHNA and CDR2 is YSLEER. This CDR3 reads CASSQDRQQPYYGYTF. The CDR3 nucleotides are TGCGCCAGCAGCCAAGATAGGCAGCAACCTTACTATGGCTACACCTTC.

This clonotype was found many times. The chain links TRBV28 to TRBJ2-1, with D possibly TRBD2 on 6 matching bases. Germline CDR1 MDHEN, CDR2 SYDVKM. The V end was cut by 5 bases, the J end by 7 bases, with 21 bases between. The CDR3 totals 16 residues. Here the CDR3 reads CASSPPGGLPQNEQFF. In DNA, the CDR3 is TGTGCCAGCAGTCCCCCCGGGGGACTCCCCCAGAATGAGCAGTTCTTC.

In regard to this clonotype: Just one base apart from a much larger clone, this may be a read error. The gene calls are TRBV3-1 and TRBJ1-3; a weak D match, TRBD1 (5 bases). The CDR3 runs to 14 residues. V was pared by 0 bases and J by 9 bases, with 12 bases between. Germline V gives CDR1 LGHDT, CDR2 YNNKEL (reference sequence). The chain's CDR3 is CASSQDRGSGTIYF. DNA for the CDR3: TGTGCCAGCAGCCAAGATCGGGGCTCAGGCACCATATATTTT.

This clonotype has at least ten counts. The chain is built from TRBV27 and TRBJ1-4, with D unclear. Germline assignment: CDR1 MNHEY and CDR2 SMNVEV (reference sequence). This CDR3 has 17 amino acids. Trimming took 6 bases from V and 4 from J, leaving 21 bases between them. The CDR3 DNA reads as TGTGCCAGCAGCTTGCGAAGGTCATTGGGTATTAATGAAAAACTGTTTTTT. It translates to CASSLRRSLGINEKLFF. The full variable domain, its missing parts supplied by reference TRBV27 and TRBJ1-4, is EAQVTQNPRYLITVTGKKLTVTCSQNMNHEYMSWYRQDPGLGLRQIYYSMNVEVTDKGDVPEGYKVSRKEKRNFPLILESPSPNQTSLYFCASSLRRSLGINEKLFFGSGTQLSVL.

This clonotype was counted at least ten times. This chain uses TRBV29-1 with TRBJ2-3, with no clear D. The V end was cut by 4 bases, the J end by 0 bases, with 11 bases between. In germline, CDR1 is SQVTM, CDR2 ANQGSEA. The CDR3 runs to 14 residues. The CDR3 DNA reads TGCAGCGTTGTCGGGCAGTTTAGCACAGATACGCAGTATTTT. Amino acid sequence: CSVVGQFSTDTQYF.

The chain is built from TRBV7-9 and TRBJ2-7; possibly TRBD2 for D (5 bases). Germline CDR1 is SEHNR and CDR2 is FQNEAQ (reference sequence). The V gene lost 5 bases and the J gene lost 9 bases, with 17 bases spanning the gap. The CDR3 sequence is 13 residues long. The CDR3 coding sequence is TGTGCCAGCAGCCCCGGCGGAGGAGATGCGCAGTACTTC. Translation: CASSPGGGDAQYF.

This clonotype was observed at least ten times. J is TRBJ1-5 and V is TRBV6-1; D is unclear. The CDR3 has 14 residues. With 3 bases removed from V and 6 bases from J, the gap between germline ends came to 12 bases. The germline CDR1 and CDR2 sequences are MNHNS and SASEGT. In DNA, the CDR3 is TGTGCCAGCAGTGAGGACCCTCTGGGTCAGCCCCAGCATTTT. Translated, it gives CASSEDPLGQPQHF.

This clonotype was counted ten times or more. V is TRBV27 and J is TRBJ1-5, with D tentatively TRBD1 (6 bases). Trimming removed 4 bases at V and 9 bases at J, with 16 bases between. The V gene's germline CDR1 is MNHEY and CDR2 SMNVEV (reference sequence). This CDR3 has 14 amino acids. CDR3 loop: CASSSGHPTGPQHF. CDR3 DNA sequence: TGTGCCAGCAGTTCGGGACACCCAACGGGGCCCCAGCATTTT.

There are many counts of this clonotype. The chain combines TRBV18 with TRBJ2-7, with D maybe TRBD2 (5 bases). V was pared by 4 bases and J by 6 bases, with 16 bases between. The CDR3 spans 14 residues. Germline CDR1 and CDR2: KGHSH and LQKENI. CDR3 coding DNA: TGTGCCAGCTCACTAGGATCGGCGCGGGTCGAGCAGTACTTC. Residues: CASSLGSARVEQYF. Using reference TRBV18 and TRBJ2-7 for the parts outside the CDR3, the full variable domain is NAGVMQNPRHLVRRRGQEARLRCSPMKGHSHVYWYRQLPEEGLKFMVYLQKENIIDESGMPKERFSAEFPKEGPSILRIQQVVRGDSAAYFCASSLGSARVEQYFGPGTRLTVT.

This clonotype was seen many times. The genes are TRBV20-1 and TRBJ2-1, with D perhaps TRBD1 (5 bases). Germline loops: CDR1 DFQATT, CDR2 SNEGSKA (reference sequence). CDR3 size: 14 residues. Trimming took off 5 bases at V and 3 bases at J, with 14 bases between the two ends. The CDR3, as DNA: TGCAGTGCTTGCCCCACAGGTAACTACAATGAGCAGTTCTTC. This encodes CSACPTGNYNEQFF.

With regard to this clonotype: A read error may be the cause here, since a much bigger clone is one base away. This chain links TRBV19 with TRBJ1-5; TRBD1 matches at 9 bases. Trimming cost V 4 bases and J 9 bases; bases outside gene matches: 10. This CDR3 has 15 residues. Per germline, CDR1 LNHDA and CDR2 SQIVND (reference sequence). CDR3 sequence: CASSRLQGARRPQHF. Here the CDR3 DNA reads TGTGCCAGTAGTAGATTACAGGGGGCGAGGCGGCCCCAGCATTTT. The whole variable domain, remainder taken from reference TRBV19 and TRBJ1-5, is DGGITQSPKYLFRKEGQNVTLSCEQNLNHDAMYWYRQDPGQGLRLIYYSQIVNDFQKGDIAEGYSVSREKKESFPLTVTSAQKNPTAFYLCASSRLQGARRPQHFGDGTRLSIL.